These 22 T cell receptor beta chains share one sample of origin, sequenced in a study of cytomegalovirus exposure and HLA in healthy donors (dated by TCRdb to about 2017). Library preparation employed the immunoSEQ multiplex PCR assay. For the multiplex PCR, a mixture combining 60 forward primers for TCR Vbeta segments and 13 reverse primers for TCR Jbeta segments was used. Here the immuneACCESS table is served through TCRdb, limited to in-frame sequences with V and J called. Missing clones are a known gap in these copies; in checked studies unresolved V genes cover under half, and the rest lacks a known reason. Within this sample are approximately 170,000 clones, with over 70% of them counted one time only. The ten largest clones take up 1.2% of the sample. Sequencing used PBMCs. The receptors shown here come from a boy aged 2 to 10 in good health and CMV-seronegative.

The chain joins TRBV28 to TRBJ2-3; 10 bases fit TRBD2. The CDR3 has 15 residues. Trimming at V came to 5 bases and at J to 1 base, leaving 3 bases not matched to a gene. Germline V lookup: CDR1 MDHEN, CDR2 SYDVKM. The CDR3 reads CASSPGTSGTDTQYF. The CDR3 DNA reads TGTGCCAGCAGTCCCGGGACTAGCGGCACAGATACGCAGTATTTT.

V is TRBV2 and J is TRBJ2-7, with a tentative D call TRBD2 (6 bases). V gave up 5 bases and J gave up 6 bases, with 11 bases separating them. CDR1 is SNHLY, CDR2 FYNNEI, per germline. The CDR3 sequence is 12 residues long. CDR3 DNA sequence: TGTGCCAGCAGTTGGCGGGGAGGCGAGCAGTACGTC. It codes for CASSWRGGEQYV.

This chain connects TRBV5-4 to TRBJ2-5; 10 nucleotides line up with TRBD2. The DNA matches TRBJ2-7 better at its end, which makes the J call doubtful. The CDR3 sequence is 14 residues long. CDR1 and CDR2 from the germline V gene are SGHNT and YYREEE (reference sequence). CDR3 in DNA: TGTGCCAGCAGCTTGGCTAGCGGGAGTTACGAGCAGTACTTC. Translation: CASSLASGSYEQYF.

This clone was picked up a small number of times. The rearrangement joins TRBV2 to TRBJ1-2; 10 positions match TRBD1. V trimming: 6 bases; J trimming: 5 bases; junction bases outside the gene matches: 6. CDR3 length: 14 residues. Germline values: CDR1 SNHLY, CDR2 FYNNEI. The CDR3 region is CASRLTGGGYGYTF. DNA for the CDR3: TGTGCCAGCAGGTTGACAGGGGGCGGGTATGGCTACACCTTC. The variable domain in full, with the rest retrieved from reference TRBV2 and TRBJ1-2, is EPEVTQTPSHQVTQMGQEVILRCVPISNHLYFYWYRQILGQKVEFLVSFYNNEISEKSEIFDDQFSVERPDGSNFTLKIRSTKLEDSAMYFCASRLTGGGYGYTFGSGTRLTVV.

The V call is TRBV5-1, the J call TRBJ2-1; D possibly corresponds to TRBD1 (6 bases). Germline loops: CDR1 SGHRS, CDR2 YFSETQ. This CDR3 is 13 amino acids long. V was cut by 1 base and J by 5 bases, with 7 bases left in between. CDR3 sequence reads: CASSLTGNNEQFF. CDR3 in DNA: TGCGCCAGCAGCTTGACAGGGAACAATGAGCAGTTCTTC.

CDR3 sequence: CASSYQGSLGQPQHF. The CDR3 DNA reads as TGTGCCAGCAGCTACCAGGGGTCGTTGGGTCAGCCCCAGCATTTT. This chain uses TRBV28 with TRBJ1-5, with TRBD1 as a possible D gene (6 bases). Germline-derived CDR1 and CDR2 are MDHEN and SYDVKM. Trimming pared 6 bases from V and 6 bases from J, leaving 18 bases between. The CDR3 is made up of 15 amino acids.

V is TRBV4-1 and J is TRBJ2-1, with 8 bases that match TRBD2. Germline V gene lookup returns CDR1 MGHRA and CDR2 YSYEKL. The junction had 7 bases not matched to a gene; V was cut back by 4 bases and J by 8 bases. The CDR3 is made up of 14 amino acids. Written as DNA, the CDR3 is TGCGCCAGCAGCCGCGGGACTAGGGGGGATGAGCAGTTCTTC. Translation: CASSRGTRGDEQFF.

The J gene is TRBJ2-5, the V gene TRBV5-1; D is perhaps TRBD1 (7 bases). The length of the CDR3 is 15 residues. Germline values: CDR1 SGHRS, CDR2 YFSETQ. The V and J ends lost 0 bases and 3 bases respectively, with 12 bases between them. CDR3 coding DNA: TGCGCCAGCAGCTTGGGGAGGGGGCCTAAAGAGACCCAGTACTTC. As protein: CASSLGRGPKETQYF.

This clone was found once. The gene calls are TRBV13 and TRBJ2-1, with 8 bases identical to TRBD1. Germline CDR1 reads PRHDT; CDR2 reads FYEKMQ (reference sequence). The CDR3 runs to 13 residues. The V and J ends lost 11 bases and 6 bases, in that order; junction bases with no gene match: 9. CDR3 residues: CAVRDRGSNEQFF. For the CDR3, the DNA is TGTGCCGTACGAGACAGGGGAAGCAATGAGCAGTTCTTC.

The rearrangement uses TRBV21-1 and TRBJ2-4; TRBD2 was called by the table and not checked on the DNA. TRBV21-1 is marked as a pseudogene. The CDR3 is made up of 18 amino acids. CDR3 protein: CASSKASLGGLAKNIQYF. In nucleotides, the CDR3 is TGTGCCAGCAGCAAAGCGAGTCTGGGGGGACTAGCCAAAAACATTCAGTACTTC.

The rearrangement links TRBV2 to TRBJ1-1; D perhaps matches TRBD1 (5 bases). V shed 4 bases and J shed 2 bases, with 11 bases lying between them. The length of the CDR3 is 14 residues. CDR1 is SNHLY and CDR2 is FYNNEI in the germline V gene. The CDR3 region is CASSGRAFNTEAFF. As DNA, the CDR3 is TGTGCCAGCAGTGGCAGGGCGTTTAACACTGAAGCTTTCTTT.

The rearrangement uses TRBV5-1 and TRBJ2-7, with D possibly matching TRBD2 (5 bases). Trimming shortened V by 0 bases and J by 9 bases, and 13 bases separated the two germline ends. The CDR3 consists of 13 residues. Per the germline V gene, CDR1 is SGHRS and CDR2 is YFSETQ. In nucleotides, the CDR3 is TGCGCCAGCAGCTTGGCCGGCGGAGGCGGGCAGTACTTC. Protein product: CASSLAGGGGQYF.

V and J are TRBV4-1 and TRBJ2-3; D possibly corresponds to TRBD2 (5 bases). This CDR3 has 16 residues. Germline values: CDR1 MGHRA, CDR2 YSYEKL. V gave up 0 bases and J gave up 9 bases, with 19 bases separating them. In DNA, the CDR3 is TGCGCCAGCAGCCAAGAACCCCCCGTGGAGGAGGTGACGCAGTATTTT. Its translation is CASSQEPPVEEVTQYF.

The rearrangement links TRBV4-2 to TRBJ2-1, with TRBD2 as a possible D gene (6 bases). This CDR3 contains 13 residues. V was cut by 1 base and J by 10 bases, with 11 bases left in between. The germline V gene has CDR1 LGHNA and CDR2 YNFKEQ. CDR3 sequence reads: CASSQAAGLEQFF. The CDR3 DNA is TGTGCCAGCAGCCAAGCGGCCGGACTAGAGCAGTTCTTC.

This clone was observed a handful of times. The rearrangement uses TRBV18 and TRBJ2-7, with D perhaps matching TRBD1 (6 bases). In germline, CDR1 is KGHSH, CDR2 LQKENI. V was pared by 2 bases and J by 4 bases, with 15 bases between. This CDR3 spans 15 amino acids. The CDR3 loop is CASSPTQGIAYEQYF. In DNA, the CDR3 is TGTGCCAGCTCACCAACCCAGGGGATCGCGTACGAGCAGTACTTC.

This chain connects TRBV2 to TRBJ1-2; D is unclear. The V gene lost 3 bases and the J gene lost 5 bases, with 10 bases spanning the gap. The germline V gene encodes CDR1 SNHLY and CDR2 FYNNEI. The CDR3 length is 13 residues. The CDR3 bases are TGTGCCAGCAGTGAGTTAAGCGGATATGGCTACACCTTC. Translating it yields CASSELSGYGYTF.

This chain uses TRBV9 with TRBJ2-1; 7 bases map to TRBD2. J lost 6 bases, V lost 0 bases, and 3 bases had no gene match. Germline-derived CDR1 and CDR2 are SGDLS and YYNGEE. The CDR3 contains 14 residues. For the CDR3, the DNA is TGTGCCAGCAGCGTAGAACTAGCGAGCAATGAGCAGTTCTTC. It codes for CASSVELASNEQFF.

The chain has TRBV4-1 and TRBJ2-1; D ambiguous. CDR1 is MGHRA, CDR2 YSYEKL, per germline. V dropped 0 bases and J dropped 8 bases, with 14 bases sitting between them. The CDR3 length is 15 residues. The CDR3 region is CASSQDGKASDEQFF. CDR3 in DNA: TGCGCCAGCAGCCAAGATGGAAAGGCAAGCGATGAGCAGTTCTTC.

This sequence joins TRBV27 and TRBJ2-1; maybe TRBD2 (6 bases). V lost 0 bases and J lost 7, with 13 bases in between. The germline V gene encodes CDR1 MNHEY and CDR2 SMNVEV (reference sequence). The CDR3 runs to 15 residues. The CDR3 nucleotides are TGTGCCAGCAGTTTATCCGGAGCTGGGGGGAATGAGCAGTTCTTC. Protein: CASSLSGAGGNEQFF.

The V and J genes are TRBV18 and TRBJ2-7; 11 positions agree with TRBD1. Germline CDR1 reads KGHSH; CDR2 reads LQKENI. There are 14 residues in the CDR3. J gave up 2 bases and V 3 bases, and 0 bases lay outside the gene matches. In DNA, the CDR3 is TGTGCCAGCTCACCGGGACAGGGGGCCTACGAGCAGTACTTC. This encodes CASSPGQGAYEQYF.

V and J are TRBV30 and TRBJ2-7; D unresolved. The germline CDR1 and CDR2 sequences are GTSNPN and SVGIG (reference sequence). Trimming took 1 base from V and 6 from J, leaving 7 bases between them. The CDR3 runs 11 residues. CDR3 sequence reads: CAWSGKSEQYF. CDR3 DNA sequence: TGTGCCTGGAGTGGCAAGAGCGAGCAGTACTTC. Drawing the rest from reference TRBV30 and TRBJ2-7, the complete variable domain is SQTIHQWPATLVQPVGSPLSLECTVEGTSNPNLYWYRQAAGRGLQLLFYSVGIGQISSEVPQNLSASRPQDRQFILSSKKLLLSDSGFYLCAWSGKSEQYFGPGTRLTVT.

V usage is TRBV28 and J usage is TRBJ1-1; D perhaps matches TRBD1 (6 bases). Trimming pared 8 bases from V and 6 bases from J, leaving 16 bases between. There are 13 residues in the CDR3. Germline CDR1 reads MDHEN; CDR2 reads SYDVKM. The CDR3 is CASRRDRLAEAFF. The CDR3 coding sequence is TGTGCCAGCCGACGAGACAGGTTGGCTGAAGCTTTCTTT. Full variable domain (outside the CDR3, taken from reference TRBV28 and TRBJ1-1): DVKVTQSSRYLVKRTGEKVFLECVQDMDHENMFWYRQDPGLGLRLIYFSYDVKMKEKGDIPEGYSVSREKKERFSLILESASTNQTSMYLCASRRDRLAEAFFGQGTRLTVV.